The subject of this entry is one TCR beta chain. The sample originates from a study of blood T cell repertoires in COVID-19. Across the whole study: Researchers got acute and convalescent COVID-19 samples from the United States, Italy and Spain. Sources were T cells, B-cell-depleted T cells, or PBMCs; the material itself was cDNA or gDNA.

Per the original data handling: Amplification of reference gene primers was used by the study to estimate nucleated cell counts. Sequencing was performed with immunoSEQ multiplex PCR; in TCRdb, only in-frame clones are kept and a portion is missing. V and J calls and clone size are those listed in that table; D and trimming were worked out from the DNA. The sample carries 150,000 to 200,000 clones, about 82% recorded once. With 0 bases clipped from V and 2 bases from J, the junction kept 8 bases outside the gene matches. Germline CDR1 and CDR2: ENHRY and SYGVKD. CDR3 size: 17 residues. The rearrangement links TRBV10-3 to TRBJ2-3, with 7 bases that match TRBD1. Source material: peripheral blood. This receptor was taken from a woman between 25 and 40 years old with acute or convalescent COVID-19. The CDR3 is CAISESTTGIYTDTQYF. As DNA, the CDR3 is TGTGCCATCAGTGAGTCGACGACAGGGATTTACACAGATACGCAGTATTTT.